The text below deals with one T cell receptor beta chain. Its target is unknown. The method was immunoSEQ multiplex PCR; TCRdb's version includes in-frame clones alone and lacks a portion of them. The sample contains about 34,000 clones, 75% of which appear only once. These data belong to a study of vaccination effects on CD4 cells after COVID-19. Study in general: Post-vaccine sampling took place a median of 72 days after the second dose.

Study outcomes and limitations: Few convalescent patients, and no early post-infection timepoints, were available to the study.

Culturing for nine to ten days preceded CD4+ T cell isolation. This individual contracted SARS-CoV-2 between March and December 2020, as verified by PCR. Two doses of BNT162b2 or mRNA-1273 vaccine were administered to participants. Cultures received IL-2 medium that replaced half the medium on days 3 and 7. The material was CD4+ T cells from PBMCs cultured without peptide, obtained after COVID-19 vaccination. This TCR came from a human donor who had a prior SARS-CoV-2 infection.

CDR3 bases: TGTGCCTTTCAGACAGCCAGCACAGATACGCAGTATTTT. Amino acid sequence: CAFQTASTDTQYF. The chain recombines TRBV5-4 with TRBJ2-3, with D possibly being TRBD1 (5 bases). Trimming removed 10 bases from V and 0 bases from J, with 12 bases in between. CDR3 size: 13 residues. Per the germline V gene, CDR1 is SGHNT and CDR2 is YYREEE (reference sequence). The full variable domain, its missing parts supplied by reference TRBV5-4 and TRBJ2-3, is ETGVTQSPTHLIKTRGQQVTLRCSSQSGHNTVSWYQQALGQGPQFIFQYYREEENGRGNFPPRFSGLQFPNYSSELNVNALELDDSALYLCAFQTASTDTQYFGPGTRLTVL.